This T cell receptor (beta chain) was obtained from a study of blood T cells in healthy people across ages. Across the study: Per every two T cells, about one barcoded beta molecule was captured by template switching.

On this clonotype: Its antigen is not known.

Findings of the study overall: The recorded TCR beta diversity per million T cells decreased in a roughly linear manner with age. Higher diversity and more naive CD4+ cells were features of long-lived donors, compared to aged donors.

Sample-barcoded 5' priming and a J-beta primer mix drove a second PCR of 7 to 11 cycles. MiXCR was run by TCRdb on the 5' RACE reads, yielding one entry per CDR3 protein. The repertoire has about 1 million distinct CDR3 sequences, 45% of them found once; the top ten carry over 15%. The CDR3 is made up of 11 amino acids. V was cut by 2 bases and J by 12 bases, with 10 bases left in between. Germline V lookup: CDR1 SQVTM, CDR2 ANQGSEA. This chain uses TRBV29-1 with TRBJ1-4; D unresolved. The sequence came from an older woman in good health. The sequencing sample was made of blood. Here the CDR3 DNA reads TGCAGCGTTGAATCAGGCGGGGAACTGTTTTTT. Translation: CSVESGGELFF.